This T cell receptor beta chain was sequenced during a study of T cells in tuberculosis. Across the study: PBMC were archived before or within 7 days of starting treatment.

Produced via immunoSEQ multiplex PCR; TCRdb's table is partial and in-frame only. Altogether tens of thousands of clones are present, about 95% being singletons, with the ten largest covering approximately 1.5%. Regarding time point: new active TB diagnosis, blood taken before or within 7 days of starting treatment. From germline, CDR1 is MNHEY and CDR2 SMNVEV (reference sequence). V gave up 6 bases and J gave up 5 bases; unmatched junction bases: 0. The CDR3 extends over 14 amino acids. Sample: PBMCs, taken at tuberculosis diagnosis. V and J are TRBV27 and TRBJ2-2; 13 bases line up with TRBD2. This receptor was taken from an adult with tuberculosis. CDR3 DNA: TGTGCCAGCAGGGGACTAGCGGGGACCGGGGAGCTGTTTTTT. It is translated as CASRGLAGTGELFF.